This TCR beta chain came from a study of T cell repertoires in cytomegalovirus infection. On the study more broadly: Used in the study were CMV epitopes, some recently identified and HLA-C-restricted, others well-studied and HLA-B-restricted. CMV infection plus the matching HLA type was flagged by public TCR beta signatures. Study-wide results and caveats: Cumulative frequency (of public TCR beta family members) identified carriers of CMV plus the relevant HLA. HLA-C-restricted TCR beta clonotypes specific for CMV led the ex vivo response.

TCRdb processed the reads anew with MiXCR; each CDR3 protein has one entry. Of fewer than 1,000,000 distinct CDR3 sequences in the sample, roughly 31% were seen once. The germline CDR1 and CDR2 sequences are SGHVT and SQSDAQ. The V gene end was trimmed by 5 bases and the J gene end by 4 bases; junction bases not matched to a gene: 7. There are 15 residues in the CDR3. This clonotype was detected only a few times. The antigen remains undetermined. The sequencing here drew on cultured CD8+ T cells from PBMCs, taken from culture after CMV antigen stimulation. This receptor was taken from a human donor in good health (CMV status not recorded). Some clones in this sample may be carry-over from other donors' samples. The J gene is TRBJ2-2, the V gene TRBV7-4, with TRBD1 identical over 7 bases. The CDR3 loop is CASSTRQGITGELFF. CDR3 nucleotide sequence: TGTGCCAGCAGCACACGACAGGGAATCACCGGGGAGCTGTTTTTT.